The sequence of this T cell receptor (beta chain) was determined in a study of technical replicates of blood from several donors. Trimming stripped 6 bases from V and 0 bases from J, with 14 bases between. CDR1 SNHLY and CDR2 FYNNEI come from the germline V gene. The length of the CDR3 is 15 residues. Measured with immunoSEQ multiplex PCR; TCRdb has only the in-frame clones, and not every one. The sample lists approximately 78,000 clones, about 95% occurring once. Source material: T cells isolated from PBMCs. The receptor was isolated from a human donor in good health. The rearrangement joins TRBV2 to TRBJ1-2; no clear D. The CDR3 region has the DNA TGTGCCAGCAGCGATAACCTCGGGGCTAACTATGGCTACACCTTC. Its translation is CASSDNLGANYGYTF.